This T cell receptor (beta chain) was profiled in a study of graft-versus-host responses after intestinal transplantation. In the study overall: Isolated intestinal, liver-intestinal, or multivisceral transplants had been given to the recipients. Study-level findings and limits: Recipient-marrow GvH clones were detected, some having first appeared in ileum or blood.

The CDR3 runs to 15 residues. Trimming at V came to 6 bases and at J to 1 base, leaving 4 bases not matched to a gene. Germline V gives CDR1 SGHTA, CDR2 FQGNSA. Sequencing was performed with immunoSEQ multiplex PCR; in TCRdb, only in-frame clones are kept and a portion is missing. The sample has 84,000 or so clones; roughly four fifths are singletons. In regard to this clone: As yet, its antigen is unknown.

This chain connects TRBV7-2 to TRBJ2-7; 12 bases are a match to TRBD2. Here the sequenced sample was unstimulated CD4+ T cells sorted from spleen or lymph node cells, taken before intestinal transplant. This sequence was found in a human donor who received an intestinal transplant. The CDR3, as DNA: TGTGCCAGCAGACCCGGACTAGCGGGATCCTACGAGCAGTACTTC. Translation gives CASRPGLAGSYEQYF.